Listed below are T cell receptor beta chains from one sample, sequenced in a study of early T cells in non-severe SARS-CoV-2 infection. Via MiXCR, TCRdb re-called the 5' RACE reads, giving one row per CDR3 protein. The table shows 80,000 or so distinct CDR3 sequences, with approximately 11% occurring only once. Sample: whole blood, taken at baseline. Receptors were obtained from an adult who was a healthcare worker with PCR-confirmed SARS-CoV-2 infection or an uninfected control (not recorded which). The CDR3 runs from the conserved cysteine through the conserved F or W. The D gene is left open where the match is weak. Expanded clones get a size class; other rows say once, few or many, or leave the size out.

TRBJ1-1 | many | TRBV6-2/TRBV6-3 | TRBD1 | CASRRQGTWDTEAFF | TGTGCCAGCCGAAGACAGGGTACCTGGGACACTGAAGCTTTCTTT
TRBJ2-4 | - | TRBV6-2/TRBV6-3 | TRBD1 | CAILLTGLNIQYF | TGTGCCATCCTGCTGACAGGGCTGAACATTCAGTACTTC
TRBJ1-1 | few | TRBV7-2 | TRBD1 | CASSLVGQLNTEAFF | TGTGCCAGCAGCTTAGTGGGACAGCTGAACACTGAAGCTTTCTTT
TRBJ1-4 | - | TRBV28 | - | CASTQSGRGGMEKLFF | TGTGCCAGCACCCAATCAGGGCGGGGTGGGATGGAAAAACTGTTTTTT
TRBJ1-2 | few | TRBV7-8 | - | CASSNSYGYTF | TGTGCCAGCAGCAACTCATATGGCTACACCTTC
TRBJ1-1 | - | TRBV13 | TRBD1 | CASRPTTGVNTEAFF | TGTGCCAGCAGACCTACCACAGGGGTGAACACTGAAGCTTTCTTT
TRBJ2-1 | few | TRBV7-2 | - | CASSLELFYEQFF | TGTGCCAGCAGCTTAGAGTTGTTCTATGAGCAGTTCTTC
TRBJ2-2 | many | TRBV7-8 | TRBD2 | CASSWPPGLRDTGELFF | TGTGCCAGCAGCTGGCCCCCGGGACTAAGAGACACCGGGGAGCTGTTTTTT
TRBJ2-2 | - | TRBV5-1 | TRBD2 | CASALPGGLAGDNANTGELFF | TGCGCCAGCGCCCTACCCGGGGGACTAGCGGGGGACAACGCGAACACCGGGGAGCTGTTTTTT
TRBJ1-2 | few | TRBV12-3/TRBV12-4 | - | CASTPFPEDGYTF | TGTGCCAGCACCCCATTCCCAGAGGATGGCTACACCTTC
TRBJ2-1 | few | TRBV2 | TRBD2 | CASRSKRGDNEQFF | TGTGCCAGCAGAAGTAAGCGGGGGGACAATGAGCAGTTCTTC
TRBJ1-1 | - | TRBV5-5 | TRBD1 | CASSSTGKTNTEAFF | TGTGCCAGCAGCTCGACAGGGAAAACGAACACTGAAGCTTTCTTT
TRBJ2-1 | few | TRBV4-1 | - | CASSQQGFSYNEQFF | TGCGCCAGCAGCCAACAAGGGTTCTCCTACAATGAGCAGTTCTTC
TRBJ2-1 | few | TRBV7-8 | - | CASSLNRPGHTSSSYNEQFF | TGTGCCAGCAGCCTCAACCGACCGGGACACACTTCGAGCTCCTACAATGAGCAGTTCTTC
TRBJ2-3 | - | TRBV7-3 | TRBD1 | CASSLTGANRDTQYF | TGTGCCAGCAGCTTGACAGGGGCAAATAGAGATACGCAGTATTTT
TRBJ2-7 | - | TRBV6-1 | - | CASSLFGEPNYEQYF | TGTGCCAGCAGTTTATTCGGGGAACCGAATTACGAGCAGTACTTC
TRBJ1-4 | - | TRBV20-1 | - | CSAGAGEKLFF | TGCAGTGCAGGAGCAGGGGAAAAACTGTTTTTT
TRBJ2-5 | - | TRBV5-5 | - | CASSFLQIQETQYF | TGTGCCAGCAGCTTCTTACAGATCCAAGAGACCCAGTACTTC
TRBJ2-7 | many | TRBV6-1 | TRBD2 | CATMIAGGTYEQYF | TGTGCCACCATGATAGCGGGGGGTACCTACGAGCAGTACTTC
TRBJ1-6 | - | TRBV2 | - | CASSGPGSPLHF | TGTGCCAGCTCCGGTCCGGGTTCACCCCTCCACTTT
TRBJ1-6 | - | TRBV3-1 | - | CASSQSRSPLHF | TGTGCCAGCAGCCAGAGTCGCTCACCCCTCCACTTT
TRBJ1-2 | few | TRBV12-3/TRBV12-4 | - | CASSPLWTGSYGYTF | TGTGCCAGCAGTCCCCTATGGACCGGGTCCTATGGCTACACCTTC
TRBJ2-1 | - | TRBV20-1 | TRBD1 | CSAGKGAGGEQFF | TGCAGTGCTGGGAAGGGGGCAGGGGGTGAGCAGTTCTTC
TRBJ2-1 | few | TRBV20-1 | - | CSARHPTSNEQFF | TGCAGTGCTAGGCACCCGACCTCCAATGAGCAGTTCTTC
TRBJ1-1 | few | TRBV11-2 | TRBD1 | CASSLVGETGRAFF | TGTGCCAGCAGCTTAGTGGGGGAGACAGGGAGAGCTTTCTTT
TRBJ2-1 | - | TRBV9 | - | CASSEERQGKVWGRSYNEQFF | TGTGCCAGCAGCGAGGAGAGACAGGGAAAGGTGTGGGGGAGGTCCTACAATGAGCAGTTCTTC
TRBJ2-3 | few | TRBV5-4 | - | CASSSPSGAVGTDTQYF | TGTGCCAGCAGCTCCCCCTCGGGGGCCGTGGGCACAGATACGCAGTATTTT
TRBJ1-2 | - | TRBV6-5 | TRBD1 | CASSYRQGADGYTF | TGTGCCAGCAGTTACCGACAGGGGGCTGATGGCTACACCTTC
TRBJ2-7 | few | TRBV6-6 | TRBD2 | CASSTGLAVLTYEQYF | TGTGCCAGCAGTACCGGACTAGCAGTTCTCACCTACGAGCAGTACTTC
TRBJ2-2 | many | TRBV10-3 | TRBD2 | CAISEVLAGLGELFF | TGTGCCATCAGTGAGGTGTTAGCGGGGCTCGGGGAGCTGTTTTTT
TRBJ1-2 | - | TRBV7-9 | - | CASSVGGGYGYTF | TGTGCCAGCAGCGTCGGGGGCGGCTATGGCTACACCTTC
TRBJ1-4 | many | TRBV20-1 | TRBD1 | CSARPGGVAEKLFF | TGCAGTGCTCGCCCAGGGGGGGTGGCTGAAAAACTGTTTTTT
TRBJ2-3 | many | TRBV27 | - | CASSPPRTSHTQYF | TGTGCCAGCAGTCCGCCTCGAACCTCCCATACGCAGTATTTT
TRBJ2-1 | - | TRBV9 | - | CASSVRRNEQFF | TGTGCCAGCAGCGTACGAAGGAATGAGCAGTTCTTC
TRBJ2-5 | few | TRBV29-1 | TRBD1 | CSVGTGKTQYF | TGCAGCGTTGGGACAGGGAAGACCCAGTACTTC
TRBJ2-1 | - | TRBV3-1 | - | CASSQLANDNEQFF | TGTGCCAGCAGCCAACTAGCGAACGACAATGAGCAGTTCTTC
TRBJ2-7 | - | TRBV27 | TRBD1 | CASRLGQAAPYEQYF | TGTGCCAGCAGACTAGGACAGGCCGCTCCCTACGAGCAGTACTTC
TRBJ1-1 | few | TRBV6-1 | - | CASIPQPLNTEAFF | TGTGCCAGCATCCCACAGCCCCTGAACACTGAAGCTTTCTTT
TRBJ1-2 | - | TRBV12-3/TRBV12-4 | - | CASSIFGSYGYTF | TGTGCCAGCAGCATCTTTGGTTCCTATGGCTACACCTTC